The 20 T cell receptor beta chains listed next were all sequenced from one sample in a study of cytomegalovirus exposure and HLA in healthy donors. This PCR relied on a set of 60 Vbeta primers and 13 Jbeta primers. Profiling relied on immunoSEQ multiplex PCR, and the TCRdb table lists in-frame clones only, not all of them. The sample records 200,000 or so clones, nearly 80% being singletons. Input material: PBMCs. These receptors came from a woman in her 30s in good health and CMV-seropositive.

CDR3 in DNA: TGTGCCAGCAGCCCTAGGGGGACCGACCGGGCAAACACTGAAGCTTTCTTT. Residues: CASSPRGTDRANTEAFF. The chain recombines TRBV4-2 with TRBJ1-1, with a possible D match to TRBD1 (6 bases). From germline, CDR1 is LGHNA and CDR2 YNFKEQ. This CDR3 is 17 amino acids long. V was clipped by 4 bases and J by 2 bases, with 20 bases between them.

The chain has TRBV27 and TRBJ1-1; D remains ambiguous. This CDR3 has 15 amino acids. The germline V and J ends were trimmed by 7 bases and 8 bases, with 23 bases remaining between them. Germline-derived CDR1 and CDR2 are MNHEY and SMNVEV (reference sequence). The CDR3 DNA follows: TGTGCCAGCACCACCCTAAAGAACAGACCCCCCGAAGCTTTCTTT. Translating it yields CASTTLKNRPPEAFF.

The V gene is TRBV5-1, the J gene TRBJ2-3, with a possible D match to TRBD1 (5 bases). V was clipped by 5 bases and J by 2 bases, with 9 bases between them. From germline, CDR1 is SGHRS and CDR2 YFSETQ. The CDR3 runs to 13 residues. DNA for the CDR3: TGCGCCAGCAGTCAGGGATCCACAGATACGCAGTATTTT. Translation gives CASSQGSTDTQYF.

Points on this clone: Relative to the germline gene, one junction end is altered; a read error may explain this. CDR3: CSSSFRGGGTDTQYF. The CDR3 DNA is TGTTCCAGCAGCTTTCGGGGGGGCGGGACAGATACGCAGTATTTT. V usage is TRBV7-9 and J usage is TRBJ2-3; 8 bases agree with TRBD2. This CDR3 contains 15 residues. CDR1 and CDR2 (germline): SEHNR, FQNEAQ (reference sequence).

The chain joins TRBV4-3 to TRBJ1-2, with D perhaps TRBD1 (5 bases). Looked up from germline, CDR1 is LGHNA and CDR2 is YSLEER. This CDR3 comprises 13 residues. Trimming cost V 4 bases and J 6 bases, with 12 bases left between them. CDR3 nucleotides: TGCGCCAGCAGCCCGATTCAGGGTCATGGCTACACCTTC. Translating it yields CASSPIQGHGYTF.

The chain employs TRBV28 and TRBJ1-1, with D perhaps matching TRBD1 (5 bases). Trimming removed 3 bases at V and 4 bases at J, with 9 bases between. The CDR3 runs 13 residues. Looked up from germline, CDR1 is MDHEN and CDR2 is SYDVKM. DNA of the CDR3: TGTGCCAGCAGTTTTTTTGACAGCACTGAAGCTTTCTTT. Amino acids: CASSFFDSTEAFF. Complete variable domain (other parts from reference TRBV28 and TRBJ1-1): DVKVTQSSRYLVKRTGEKVFLECVQDMDHENMFWYRQDPGLGLRLIYFSYDVKMKEKGDIPEGYSVSREKKERFSLILESASTNQTSMYLCASSFFDSTEAFFGQGTRLTVV.

This rearrangement joins TRBV6-5 to TRBJ2-5; TRBD2 matches 7 bases. Germline CDR1 is MNHEY and CDR2 is SVGAGI. CDR3 size: 13 residues. V lost 6 bases, J lost 3 bases, and 4 bases stayed unmatched. This CDR3 reads CASSRGLEETQYF. As DNA, the CDR3 is TGTGCCAGCAGCCGCGGACTAGAAGAGACCCAGTACTTC.

The chain couples TRBV2 to TRBJ2-5; TRBD2 matches at 11 bases. The DNA end lines up better with TRBJ2-7; the J call may be wrong. The CDR3 runs 15 residues. Per germline, CDR1 SNHLY and CDR2 FYNNEI. The DNA for the CDR3 is TGTGCCAGCAGTGTAGCGGGAGGGATCTCCTACGAGCAGTACTTC. It translates to CASSVAGGISYEQYF.

The genes are TRBV5-1 and TRBJ2-2; maybe TRBD1 (5 bases). V was cut by 1 base and J by 2 bases, with 9 bases left in between. The CDR3 is made up of 15 amino acids. CDR1 is SGHRS and CDR2 is YFSETQ in the germline V gene. The CDR3 region is CASSLQGPNTGELFF. CDR3 DNA sequence: TGCGCCAGCAGCTTGCAGGGCCCTAACACCGGGGAGCTGTTTTTT.

This clone showed up just a few times. V usage is TRBV4-1 and J usage is TRBJ1-4; TRBD1 matches 7 bases. The trim removed 3 bases at V and 0 bases at J, leaving 16 bases unmatched. The CDR3 is made up of 20 amino acids. Looked up from germline, CDR1 is MGHRA and CDR2 is YSYEKL. The CDR3 loop reads CASSQGQTGIGAATNEKLFF. In DNA, the CDR3 is TGCGCCAGCAGCCAGGGACAGACAGGGATCGGAGCTGCAACTAATGAAAAACTGTTTTTT.

This clone was counted between two and nine times. The V call is TRBV10-3, the J call TRBJ1-1; 8 bases map to TRBD1. V was clipped by 3 bases and J by 6 bases; unmatched bases: 3. CDR1 is ENHRY and CDR2 is SYGVKD in the germline V gene. The CDR3 sequence is 13 residues long. The CDR3 sequence: CAISDLQGAEAFF. CDR3 nucleotide sequence: TGTGCCATCAGTGATTTACAGGGGGCTGAAGCTTTCTTT.

The rearrangement uses TRBV7-2 and TRBJ2-1; D might be TRBD1 (7 bases). Looked up from germline, CDR1 is SGHTA and CDR2 is FQGNSA. Trimming left V 5 bases short and J 8 bases short, with 25 bases between. This CDR3 has 17 amino acids. The CDR3 DNA sequence: TGTGCCAGCAGCACCGGCCAGGGGGGCGGGATCTGGTATGAGCAGTTCTTC. Its translation is CASSTGQGGGIWYEQFF.

The V gene is TRBV4-3, the J gene TRBJ1-5, with D perhaps matching TRBD1 (6 bases). Germline CDR1 is LGHNA and CDR2 is YSLEER. The germline V and J ends were trimmed by 0 bases and 8 bases, with 11 bases remaining between them. The CDR3 is 14 amino acids. As DNA, the CDR3 is TGCGCCAGCAGCCAAGACCAGGGGAGTAAGCCCCAGCATTTT. Protein: CASSQDQGSKPQHF.

The chain carries TRBV5-1 and TRBJ2-1; D might be TRBD1 (7 bases). CDR3 size: 15 residues. V shed 6 bases and J shed 0 bases, with 13 bases lying between them. The V gene's germline CDR1 is SGHRS and CDR2 YFSETQ. The DNA of the CDR3 is TGCGCCAGCAACGCGGGACAGAGCTCCTACAATGAGCAGTTCTTC. It is translated as CASNAGQSSYNEQFF.

This clone has just one count. The chain is built from TRBV4-1 and TRBJ2-3, with no clear D. V was cut by 1 base and J by 0 bases, with 11 bases left in between. Germline values: CDR1 MGHRA, CDR2 YSYEKL. The CDR3 loop spans 16 amino acids. The CDR3, as DNA: TGCGCCAGCAGCCAAGCGTTAATGACTAGCACAGATACGCAGTATTTT. It codes for CASSQALMTSTDTQYF.

Turning to this clone: Mismatch with germline at one junction end may stem from a read error. CDR3 sequence (DNA): TGTGCTAGCAGCTTAGGTCGACAGGGGCAAGAGACCCAGTACTTC. As protein: CASSLGRQGQETQYF. This chain joins TRBV7-7 and TRBJ2-5, with 8 bases that match TRBD1. This CDR3 contains 15 residues. Germline-derived CDR1 and CDR2 are SSHAT and FNYEAQ (reference sequence).

The sample holds one count of this clone. V and J are TRBV6-1 and TRBJ2-6, with 8 bases that match TRBD2. Germline V gene lookup returns CDR1 MNHNS and CDR2 SASEGT. J gave up 1 base and V 2 bases, and 1 base lay outside the gene matches. The CDR3 runs to 16 residues. This CDR3 is CASSEPGGSGANVLTF. CDR3 DNA sequence: TGTGCCAGCAGTGAACCGGGGGGGTCTGGGGCCAACGTCCTGACTTTC.

This clone was seen only once. The chain combines TRBV6-5 with TRBJ1-2; D is possibly TRBD1 (5 bases). Per germline, CDR1 MNHEY and CDR2 SVGAGI. The CDR3 has 13 amino acids. V was pared by 2 bases and J by 8 bases, with 12 bases between. CDR3 sequence reads: CASSYSQGRGYTF. CDR3 in DNA: TGTGCCAGCAGTTACAGCCAGGGTAGGGGCTACACCTTC.

The chain couples TRBV27 to TRBJ2-1; 12 nucleotides align to TRBD2. The germline CDR1 and CDR2 sequences are MNHEY and SMNVEV (reference sequence). Trimming cost V 8 bases and J 4 bases; bases outside gene matches: 3. This CDR3 contains 14 residues. The CDR3 spells CASRGTSGYNEQFF. CDR3 bases: TGTGCCAGCCGAGGGACTAGCGGGTACAATGAGCAGTTCTTC.

Only one count was recorded for this clone. The J gene is TRBJ1-2, the V gene TRBV5-6, with D perhaps TRBD1 (5 bases). The CDR3 loop spans 14 amino acids. V shed 0 bases and J shed 0 bases, with 6 bases lying between them. CDR1 SGHDT and CDR2 YYEEEE come from the germline V gene. The CDR3 nucleotides read TGTGCCAGCAGCTTGGGGGGGGCTAACTATGGCTACACCTTC. Translation: CASSLGGANYGYTF. The full variable domain, its missing parts supplied by reference TRBV5-6 and TRBJ1-2, is DAGVTQSPTHLIKTRGQQVTLRCSPKSGHDTVSWYQQALGQGPQFIFQYYEEEERQRGNFPDRFSGHQFPNYSSELNVNALLLGDSALYLCASSLGGANYGYTFGSGTRLTVV.